This T cell receptor beta chain appears in the sequencing data of a study of cytomegalovirus exposure and HLA in healthy donors. Method: immunoSEQ multiplex PCR; TCRdb's copy keeps in-frame clones and lacks some. The sample shows roughly 100,000 clones, roughly 85% of them seen only once. Germline values: CDR1 MDHEN, CDR2 SYDVKM. The CDR3 consists of 16 residues. Between the trimmed V and J ends, which lost 7 bases and 7 bases, there was a span of 23 bases. Sequencing input: PBMCs. This sequence joins TRBV28 and TRBJ1-5; D may be TRBD1 (5 bases). This TCR was recovered from a man aged 18 to 29 in good health and CMV-seropositive. DNA for the CDR3: TGTGCCAGCATCCAGGGAGGCTCGCTTAGAGCCCAGCCCCAGCATTTT. Protein product: CASIQGGSLRAQPQHF.